Below are 14 T cell receptor beta chains sequenced from a single sample in a study of patients and donors after allogeneic stem cell transplantation. TCRdb processed the RT-PCR reads anew with MiXCR; each CDR3 protein has one entry. The sample records approximately 210,000 distinct CDR3 sequences, around two fifths being singletons. The source material was blood, either unsorted or a sorted T cell fraction (not recorded which). These receptor sequences come from a human donor who was either an allogeneic HSCT recipient or a stem cell or donor lymphocyte infusion donor (not recorded which). It is not recorded whose cells these are; they may come from a transplant donor.

This rearrangement joins TRBV5-6 to TRBJ2-7, with 7 bases lining up with TRBD2. The germline gives CDR1 SGHDT, CDR2 YYEEEE. The J segment lost 2 bases and the V segment lost 4 bases, leaving 12 bases of the junction unmatched. The CDR3 contains 16 residues. The CDR3 loop is CASSSYRGRITYEQYF. Here the CDR3 DNA reads TGTGCCAGCAGCAGTTATCGCGGGAGAATAACCTACGAGCAGTACTTC.

This chain uses TRBV28 with TRBJ2-5, with D possibly TRBD1 on 6 matching bases. The germline V gene has CDR1 MDHEN and CDR2 SYDVKM. This CDR3 contains 13 residues. Trimming left V 8 bases short and J 4 bases short, with 14 bases between. The CDR3 bases are TGTGCCAGCGGCCTTGGACAGCCAGAGACCCAGTACTTC. Its protein product is CASGLGQPETQYF. The variable domain in full, with the rest retrieved from reference TRBV28 and TRBJ2-5, is DVKVTQSSRYLVKRTGEKVFLECVQDMDHENMFWYRQDPGLGLRLIYFSYDVKMKEKGDIPEGYSVSREKKERFSLILESASTNQTSMYLCASGLGQPETQYFGPGTRLLVL.

V gene TRBV9 combines with J gene TRBJ2-3; D uncertain. The CDR3 sequence is 14 residues long. The V end lost 3 bases, the J end lost 6 bases, and 14 bases lay between the germline ends. Germline V lookup: CDR1 SGDLS, CDR2 YYNGEE. CDR3 loop: CASSAEIEGDTQYF. CDR3 sequence (DNA): TGTGCCAGCAGCGCGGAAATCGAAGGCGATACGCAGTATTTT. The complete variable domain, with remaining parts taken from reference TRBV9 and TRBJ2-3, reads DSGVTQTPKHLITATGQRVTLRCSPRSGDLSVYWYQQSLDQGLQFLIQYYNGEERAKGNILERFSAQQFPDLHSELNLSSLELGDSALYFCASSAEIEGDTQYFGPGTRLTVL.

This clonotype appeared a few times. This chain connects TRBV7-2 to TRBJ1-1; no clear D. Germline V gene sequence: CDR1 SGHTA, CDR2 FQGNSA. CDR3 size: 14 residues. Trimming removed 1 base at V and 5 bases at J, with 11 bases between. The CDR3: CASSLDPGSTEAFF. The CDR3 nucleotides are TGTGCCAGCAGCTTAGATCCAGGCTCGACTGAAGCTTTCTTT. The full variable domain, rest sourced from reference TRBV7-2 and TRBJ1-1, is GAGVSQSPSNKVTEKGKDVELRCDPISGHTALYWYRQSLGQGLEFLIYFQGNSAPDKSGLPSDRFSAERTGGSVSTLTIQRTQQEDSAVYLCASSLDPGSTEAFFGQGTRLTVV.

The chain employs TRBV6-6 and TRBJ1-2, with D possibly matching TRBD1 (6 bases). Germline values: CDR1 MNHNY, CDR2 SVGAGI (reference sequence). Trimming left V 4 bases short and J 3 bases short, with 21 bases between. The length of the CDR3 is 17 residues. The chain's CDR3 is CASSSWTDPSPHYGYTF. As DNA, the CDR3 is TGTGCCAGCAGTTCCTGGACAGATCCCTCGCCCCACTATGGCTACACCTTC.

This chain connects TRBV12-3 or TRBV12-4 to TRBJ2-1; 12 positions agree with TRBD2. Trimming at V came to 4 bases and at J to 10 bases, leaving 8 bases not matched to a gene. The CDR3 totals 15 residues. The CDR3 coding sequence is TGTGCCAGCAGTTCCCCTAGCGGGAGGGAAAGGGAGCAGTTCTTC. This encodes CASSSPSGREREQFF.

This chain joins TRBV29-1 and TRBJ2-3; 9 bases agree with TRBD2. This CDR3 has 16 residues. From germline, CDR1 is SQVTM and CDR2 ANQGSEA. Unmatched junction bases numbered 4, after V lost 0 bases and J lost 0 bases. CDR3 residues: CSVEDPTSGSTDTQYF. Written as DNA, the CDR3 is TGCAGCGTTGAAGATCCCACTAGCGGGAGCACAGATACGCAGTATTTT.

Only a few counts were recorded for this clonotype. The rearrangement joins TRBV9 to TRBJ1-2; D remains unclear. The V and J ends lost 2 bases and 8 bases respectively, with 13 bases between them. The germline V gene encodes CDR1 SGDLS and CDR2 YYNGEE. This CDR3 is built from 13 residues. DNA for the CDR3: TGTGCCAGCAGCGTTAGCGGAATAGCGGGCTACACCTTC. It encodes CASSVSGIAGYTF.

The genes are TRBV15 and TRBJ2-3, with a possible D match to TRBD2 (6 bases). Trimming stripped 3 bases from V and 6 bases from J, with 16 bases between. The CDR3 totals 15 residues. The germline CDR1 and CDR2 sequences are LNHNV and YYDKDF (reference sequence). In nucleotides, the CDR3 is TGTGCCACCAGCAGTGAGGACGGAGGGACGGATACGCAGTATTTT. This gives the protein CATSSEDGGTDTQYF.

This clonotype was seen a few times. This chain links TRBV19 with TRBJ1-2, with a possible D match to TRBD1 (6 bases). CDR1 is LNHDA, CDR2 SQIVND, per germline (reference sequence). Trimming took off 9 bases at V and 6 bases at J, with 17 bases between the two ends. The CDR3 runs 13 residues. The CDR3 is CASNTGTFHGYTF. The DNA for the CDR3 is TGTGCCAGCAACACCGGGACATTTCATGGCTACACCTTC.

This clonotype has more than one count but fewer than ten. V and J are TRBV20-1 and TRBJ1-3; no clear D gene. Deletions cut 0 bases from V and 4 bases from J, with 10 bases between. CDR1 and CDR2 (germline): DFQATT, SNEGSKA (reference sequence). The CDR3 consists of 14 residues. In DNA form, the CDR3 reads TGCAGTGCTAGAGATGTCCAGCCAGGAAACACCATATATTTT. It encodes CSARDVQPGNTIYF.

This chain's CDR3 is CSVKLSTDTQYF. CDR3 bases: TGCAGCGTTAAGCTAAGCACAGATACGCAGTATTTT. The chain links TRBV29-1 to TRBJ2-3; the D is unclear. Between the trimmed V and J ends, which lost 5 bases and 0 bases, there was a span of 6 bases. The CDR3 is 12 amino acids. Germline V CDR1 and CDR2: SQVTM, ANQGSEA.

This chain links TRBV2 with TRBJ1-2, with 7 bases lining up with TRBD1. The junction had 0 bases not matched to a gene; V was cut back by 6 bases and J by 2 bases. This CDR3 contains 12 residues. Germline V CDR1 and CDR2: SNHLY, FYNNEI. The CDR3 DNA follows: TGTGCCAGCAGGGGACAGAACTATGGCTACACCTTC. It is translated as CASRGQNYGYTF.

This chain connects TRBV7-6 to TRBJ2-5; weak D call: TRBD1 (5 bases). Germline V gene data show CDR1 as SGHVS and CDR2 as FNYEAQ. The CDR3 length is 13 residues. The germline V and J ends were trimmed by 4 bases and 5 bases, with 11 bases remaining between them. CDR3 sequence reads: CASSSRVMETQYF. The CDR3 DNA reads as TGTGCCAGCAGCTCCAGGGTTATGGAGACCCAGTACTTC.